These 27 T cell receptor beta chains were sequenced from one sample in a study of blood T cell repertoires in COVID-19. The repertoire was sequenced with immunoSEQ multiplex PCR; TCRdb's copy has only in-frame clones and lacks some. The profile shows 450,000 or so clones, about 87% of them singletons. What was sequenced was peripheral blood. These receptors all stem from a man aged 18 to 29 with COVID-19, enrolled during active disease.

The chain carries TRBV18 and TRBJ2-3; D uncertain. CDR3 length: 14 amino acids. Looked up from germline, CDR1 is KGHSH and CDR2 is LQKENI. The V and J ends lost 6 bases and 0 bases respectively, with 10 bases between them. As DNA, the CDR3 is TGTGCCAGCTCTGGTGGAGCTAGCACAGATACGCAGTATTTT. Amino acid sequence: CASSGGASTDTQYF. Complete variable domain (other parts from reference TRBV18 and TRBJ2-3): NAGVMQNPRHLVRRRGQEARLRCSPMKGHSHVYWYRQLPEEGLKFMVYLQKENIIDESGMPKERFSAEFPKEGPSILRIQQVVRGDSAAYFCASSGGASTDTQYFGPGTRLTVL.

The chain has TRBV29-1 and TRBJ2-3; 11 bases line up with TRBD1. This CDR3 region has 17 residues. The germline V gene has CDR1 SQVTM and CDR2 ANQGSEA. V shed 7 bases, J shed 2 bases, and the junction held 14 bases outside the gene matches. CDR3: CSARDRGAYGLTDTQYF. CDR3 sequence (DNA): TGCAGCGCCAGGGACAGGGGGGCGTACGGCCTCACAGATACGCAGTATTTT.

There are a few counts of this clone. This sequence joins TRBV2 and TRBJ1-4, with 9 bases aligning to TRBD1. In germline, CDR1 is SNHLY, CDR2 FYNNEI. CDR3 length equals 15 residues. V was pared by 7 bases and J by 2 bases, with 5 bases of the junction left unmatched. The CDR3 sequence: CASKLTGGTNEKLFF. In nucleotides, the CDR3 is TGTGCCAGCAAATTGACAGGGGGGACTAATGAAAAACTGTTTTTT. Full variable domain (missing parts from reference TRBV2 and TRBJ1-4): EPEVTQTPSHQVTQMGQEVILRCVPISNHLYFYWYRQILGQKVEFLVSFYNNEISEKSEIFDDQFSVERPDGSNFTLKIRSTKLEDSAMYFCASKLTGGTNEKLFFGSGTQLSVL.

The rearrangement uses TRBV30 and TRBJ2-6; 8 bases map to TRBD1. This CDR3 region has 20 residues. V dropped 0 bases and J dropped 1; count of bases not matched to a gene: 14. Per the germline V gene, CDR1 is GTSNPN and CDR2 is SVGIG (reference sequence). CDR3 in DNA: TGTGCCTGGAGTGTGTTCTCCCGGACAGGGATCAGATCTGGGGCCAACGTCCTGACTTTC. As protein: CAWSVFSRTGIRSGANVLTF.

The chain joins TRBV27 to TRBJ2-1, with 8 bases identical to TRBD2. Trimming removed 6 bases from V and 1 base from J; junction bases left unmatched: 11. CDR3 length: 17 residues. Germline values: CDR1 MNHEY, CDR2 SMNVEV (reference sequence). The CDR3 here is CASRGLDGTSSYNEQFF. DNA of the CDR3: TGTGCCAGCAGGGGGCTGGACGGGACTAGTTCCTACAATGAGCAGTTCTTC.

The chain uses TRBV19 and TRBJ1-1, with 9 bases matching TRBD1. After removal of 4 bases from V and 4 bases from J, the junction contained 19 bases not matched to a gene. The CDR3 spans 19 residues. Germline-derived CDR1 and CDR2 are LNHDA and SQIVND (reference sequence). CDR3 amino acids: CASSTLAAHRGRFGTEAFF. The CDR3 nucleotides are TGTGCCAGTAGTACCCTCGCCGCACACAGGGGGCGTTTTGGCACTGAAGCTTTCTTT.

The rearrangement links TRBV29-1 to TRBJ1-3; no reliable D call. V lost 2 bases and J lost 2, with 10 bases in between. Per germline, CDR1 SQVTM and CDR2 ANQGSEA. This CDR3 is built from 14 residues. The CDR3 sequence: CSVELRKAGNTIYF. The CDR3 DNA is TGCAGCGTTGAACTCAGGAAGGCTGGAAACACCATATATTTT.

This sequence joins TRBV7-9 and TRBJ1-2; D possibly corresponds to TRBD1 (6 bases). The germline V gene encodes CDR1 SEHNR and CDR2 FQNEAQ (reference sequence). This CDR3 region has 12 residues. The V end lost 8 bases, the J end lost 3 bases, and 10 bases lay between the germline ends. This CDR3 is CASQQGDYGYTF. The DNA for the CDR3 is TGTGCCAGCCAACAGGGAGACTATGGCTACACCTTC.

This clone came up once. The J gene is TRBJ2-7, the V gene TRBV9; 7 bases fit TRBD2. V lost 2 bases, J lost 0 bases, and 5 bases stayed unmatched. Looked up from germline, CDR1 is SGDLS and CDR2 is YYNGEE. The CDR3 is 15 amino acids. CDR3 nucleotide sequence: TGTGCCAGCAGCGTCTCGAGCGGGACCTCCTACGAGCAGTACTTC. Translating gives CASSVSSGTSYEQYF.

The chain couples TRBV19 to TRBJ1-5; D is unresolved. V was shortened by 1 base and J by 5 bases, with 9 bases between the two germline ends. This CDR3 is built from 14 residues. CDR1 and CDR2 from the germline V gene are LNHDA and SQIVND (reference sequence). The CDR3 loop reads CASSIAQRDQPQHF. Written as DNA, the CDR3 is TGTGCCAGTAGTATAGCCCAGAGGGATCAGCCCCAGCATTTT.

The chain uses TRBV4-2 and TRBJ1-6; weak D call: TRBD1 (5 bases). The CDR3 sequence is 15 residues long. Germline V gives CDR1 LGHNA, CDR2 YNFKEQ. Trimming took 0 bases from V and 9 from J, leaving 12 bases between them. CDR3 in DNA: TGTGCCAGCAGCCAAGATCTGGGGGGGGGTTCACCCCTCCACTTT. It codes for CASSQDLGGGSPLHF.

The chain recombines TRBV5-1 with TRBJ1-5; D might be TRBD1 (5 bases). Trimming removed 1 base from V and 6 bases from J, with 14 bases in between. This CDR3 is 15 amino acids long. Germline CDR1 and CDR2: SGHRS and YFSETQ. The CDR3 loop reads CASSLRPLQGQPQHF. CDR3 DNA sequence: TGCGCCAGCAGCTTGCGACCGTTGCAGGGTCAGCCCCAGCATTTT. The whole variable domain, remainder taken from reference TRBV5-1 and TRBJ1-5, is KAGVTQTPRYLIKTRGQQVTLSCSPISGHRSVSWYQQTPGQGLQFLFEYFSETQRNKGNFPGRFSGRQFSNSRSEMNVSTLELGDSALYLCASSLRPLQGQPQHFGDGTRLSIL.

The chain has TRBV11-3 and TRBJ2-1, with TRBD2 matching over 7 bases. Germline V gene data show CDR1 as SGHNT and CDR2 as YENEEA. The CDR3 runs 13 residues. V was pared by 6 bases and J by 7 bases, with 6 bases of the junction left unmatched. The CDR3 region is CASRKSGANEQFF. CDR3 bases: TGTGCCAGCAGAAAAAGCGGGGCGAATGAGCAGTTCTTC.

The rearrangement joins TRBV29-1 to TRBJ2-3; D unclear. This CDR3 has 13 amino acids. The V gene lost 3 bases and the J gene lost 0 bases, with 7 bases spanning the gap. Germline V lookup: CDR1 SQVTM, CDR2 ANQGSEA. CDR3 protein: CSVEATSTDTQYF. Written as DNA, the CDR3 is TGCAGCGTTGAGGCGACAAGCACAGATACGCAGTATTTT.

The V call is TRBV5-4, the J call TRBJ2-7, with TRBD2 matching over 7 bases. The CDR3 is 14 amino acids. V dropped 4 bases and J dropped 2; count of bases not matched to a gene: 6. CDR1 SGHNT and CDR2 YYREEE come from the germline V gene (reference sequence). The CDR3, as DNA: TGTGCCAGCAGCACCGGGACTAATCCCTACGAGCAGTACTTC. Translation gives CASSTGTNPYEQYF.

The chain couples TRBV5-5 to TRBJ1-1; D unclear. This CDR3 region has 13 residues. Trimming left V 2 bases short and J 2 bases short, with 7 bases between. Per the germline V gene, CDR1 is SGHKS and CDR2 is YYEKEE (reference sequence). CDR3 sequence: CASSFGLNTEAFF. CDR3 coding DNA: TGTGCCAGCAGCTTCGGTCTAAACACTGAAGCTTTCTTT.

The CDR3, as DNA: TGTGCCAGCAGCTCCAGACTAGCGGGGGTCCTTGCAGATACGCAGTATTTT. Translating it yields CASSSRLAGVLADTQYF. This chain joins TRBV5-8 and TRBJ2-3, with 12 bases that match TRBD2. Trimming at V came to 3 bases and at J to 4 bases, leaving 9 bases not matched to a gene. CDR3 length equals 17 residues. CDR1 is SGHTS and CDR2 is YDEGEE in the germline V gene.

V gene TRBV29-1 combines with J gene TRBJ2-3, with 11 positions matching TRBD2. V dropped 4 bases and J dropped 2; count of bases not matched to a gene: 11. From germline, CDR1 is SQVTM and CDR2 ANQGSEA. This CDR3 region has 17 residues. Written as DNA, the CDR3 is TGCAGCGTTGCGGGGGGGACTAGCGGCCCCGACACAGATACGCAGTATTTT. Amino acids: CSVAGGTSGPDTDTQYF.

The V and J genes are TRBV7-9 and TRBJ1-4; TRBD1 agrees at 10 bases. CDR3 length: 15 residues. After removal of 2 bases from V and 6 bases from J, the junction contained 3 bases not matched to a gene. The germline gives CDR1 SEHNR, CDR2 FQNEAQ (reference sequence). CDR3 bases: TGTGCCAGCAGCTTATGGGGGACAGGGGATGAAAAACTGTTTTTT. Translation gives CASSLWGTGDEKLFF. Complete variable domain (other parts from reference TRBV7-9 and TRBJ1-4): DTGVSQNPRHKITKRGQNVTFRCDPISEHNRLYWYRQTLGQGPEFLTYFQNEAQLEKSRLLSDRFSAERPKGSFSTLEIQRTEQGDSAMYLCASSLWGTGDEKLFFGSGTQLSVL.

This chain connects TRBV7-8 to TRBJ2-2, with 7 bases that match TRBD2. J gave up 9 bases and V 5 bases, and 12 bases lay outside the gene matches. The CDR3 sequence is 15 residues long. Germline V lookup: CDR1 SGHVS, CDR2 FQNEAQ. In nucleotides, the CDR3 is TGTGCCAGCAGCCCCACTGTGCGGGAGCCGAGGGAGCTGTTTTTT. Its protein product is CASSPTVREPRELFF.

The rearrangement links TRBV18 to TRBJ1-2; D call uncertain. Trimming pared 0 bases from V and 4 bases from J, leaving 6 bases between. There are 13 residues in the CDR3. CDR1 and CDR2 (germline): KGHSH, LQKENI. The CDR3: CASSPPGPYGYTF. Written as DNA, the CDR3 is TGTGCCAGCTCACCACCGGGCCCCTATGGCTACACCTTC.

V usage is TRBV12-3 or TRBV12-4 and J usage is TRBJ2-1; a weak D match, TRBD1 (6 bases). The length of the CDR3 is 13 residues. V was clipped by 3 bases and J by 7 bases, with 10 bases between them. CDR3 nucleotides: TGTGCCAGCAGTTTTTCCAGGGGAAATGAGCAGTTCTTC. Its translation is CASSFSRGNEQFF.

The gene calls are TRBV6-4 and TRBJ1-2, with D perhaps matching TRBD1 (5 bases). The CDR3 has 14 residues. V dropped 2 bases and J dropped 4 bases, with 11 bases sitting between them. From germline, CDR1 is MRHNA and CDR2 SNTAGT. CDR3 residues: CASSDREDTYGYTF. CDR3 coding DNA: TGTGCCAGCAGTGACAGGGAGGACACCTATGGCTACACCTTC.

The rearrangement links TRBV18 to TRBJ2-5; D possibly corresponds to TRBD2 (6 bases). The V end was cut by 0 bases, the J end by 5 bases, with 28 bases between. Germline V gene data show CDR1 as KGHSH and CDR2 as LQKENI. This CDR3 comprises 20 residues. CDR3 residues: CASSPPYGAGPPLRGETQYF. In DNA, the CDR3 is TGTGCCAGCTCACCACCGTACGGAGCAGGTCCTCCTCTTCGGGGGGAGACCCAGTACTTC.

The rearrangement uses TRBV19 and TRBJ2-5; 11 bases agree with TRBD1. V lost 5 bases, J lost 5 bases, and 7 bases stayed unmatched. Looked up from germline, CDR1 is LNHDA and CDR2 is SQIVND (reference sequence). CDR3 length: 15 residues. The DNA of the CDR3 is TGTGCCAGTAGTGGGACAGGGGGTTCTAGGGAGACCCAGTACTTC. Encoded protein: CASSGTGGSRETQYF.

This clone was picked up one time. The V and J genes are TRBV5-6 and TRBJ2-7; 8 positions match TRBD2. This CDR3 is 15 amino acids long. Germline lookup yields CDR1 SGHDT and CDR2 YYEEEE. Unmatched junction bases numbered 3, after V lost 0 bases and J lost 1 base. CDR3 nucleotides: TGTGCCAGCAGCTTGGAAACTAGCGGATCCTACGAGCAGTACTTC. Protein sequence: CASSLETSGSYEQYF. The variable domain in full, with the rest retrieved from reference TRBV5-6 and TRBJ2-7, is DAGVTQSPTHLIKTRGQQVTLRCSPKSGHDTVSWYQQALGQGPQFIFQYYEEEERQRGNFPDRFSGHQFPNYSSELNVNALLLGDSALYLCASSLETSGSYEQYFGPGTRLTVT.

The V call is TRBV19, the J call TRBJ1-4, with 9 bases aligning to TRBD1. This CDR3 is 15 amino acids long. Germline V gene lookup returns CDR1 LNHDA and CDR2 SQIVND (reference sequence). Trimming at V came to 2 bases and at J to 8 bases, leaving 6 bases not matched to a gene. The CDR3 loop reads CASSISGTGKEKLFF. The CDR3 nucleotides read TGTGCCAGTAGTATAAGTGGGACAGGGAAAGAAAAACTGTTTTTT.